This entry features one T cell receptor (beta chain) sequence. What it binds is unknown. This record belongs to a study of T cell responses to AZD1222 COVID-19 vaccine. The assay was immunoSEQ multiplex PCR, and TCRdb's table has in-frame clones only and misses some. The table lists around 150,000 clones, around 88% of them singletons. Study findings and constraints: Clonal diversity may have been underestimated in mostly white British donors.

The sample here was peripheral blood, taken on day 0 of AZD1222 vaccination. The receptor comes from an adult in good health.

The CDR3 nucleotides are TGTGCCAGCAGCTTAGGGCGGACGAAAACCCAGGAAGCTTTCTTT. Its translation is CASSLGRTKTQEAFF. The J gene is TRBJ1-1, the V gene TRBV7-9; D uncertain. The germline V gene has CDR1 SEHNR and CDR2 FQNEAQ (reference sequence). The CDR3 spans 15 residues. V was pared by 1 base and J by 8 bases, with 17 bases between.